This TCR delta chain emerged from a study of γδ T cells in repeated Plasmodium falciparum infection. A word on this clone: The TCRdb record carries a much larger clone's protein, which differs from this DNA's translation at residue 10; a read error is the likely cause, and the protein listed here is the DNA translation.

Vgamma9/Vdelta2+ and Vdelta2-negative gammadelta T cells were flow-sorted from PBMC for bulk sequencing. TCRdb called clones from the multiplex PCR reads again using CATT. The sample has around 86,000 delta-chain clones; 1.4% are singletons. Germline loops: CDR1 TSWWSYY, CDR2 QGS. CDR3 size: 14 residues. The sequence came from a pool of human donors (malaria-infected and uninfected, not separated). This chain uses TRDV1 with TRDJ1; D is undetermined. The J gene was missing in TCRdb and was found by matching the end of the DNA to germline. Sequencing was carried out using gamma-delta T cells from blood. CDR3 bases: TGTGCTCTCCAGTGGATTCAATACACCAATAAACTCATCTTT. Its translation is CALQWIQYTNKLIF.